These 15 T cell receptor beta chains were all obtained from the same sample, sequenced in a study of early T cells in non-severe SARS-CoV-2 infection. Each CDR3 protein is one row after TCRdb ran MiXCR on the 5' RACE reads. The sample lists more than 55,000 distinct CDR3 sequences, 10% to 15% seen once, with around 5% in the top ten. Source material: whole blood. Receptor source: an adult who was a healthcare worker with PCR-confirmed SARS-CoV-2 infection or an uninfected control (not recorded which).

The chain employs TRBV3-1 and TRBJ1-2; D not certain. V lost 4 bases and J lost 2, with 8 bases in between. This CDR3 is 13 amino acids long. Germline loops: CDR1 LGHDT, CDR2 YNNKEL (reference sequence). The CDR3: CASSPLGNYGYTF. CDR3 DNA sequence: TGTGCCAGCAGCCCATTAGGGAACTATGGCTACACCTTC.

This clonotype was counted many times. The chain combines TRBV20-1 with TRBJ1-6; D gene ambiguous. This CDR3 spans 13 amino acids. The germline V gene has CDR1 DFQATT and CDR2 SNEGSKA (reference sequence). The V gene lost 6 bases and the J gene lost 14 bases, with 20 bases spanning the gap. In DNA, the CDR3 is TGCAGTGCAATCGAGAGAGGAGGTCTAGCCCTCCACTTT. Translating it yields CSAIERGGLALHF.

Turning to this clonotype: It may be a read error: a sequence one base away is much more abundant. The genes are TRBV6-6 and TRBJ2-1; unclear D gene. Germline CDR1 is MNHNY and CDR2 is SVGAGI (reference sequence). V was trimmed by 4 bases and J by 7 bases, leaving 8 bases between them. The CDR3 has 12 amino acids. The CDR3 region is CASSFRPNEQFF. Here the CDR3 DNA reads TGTGCCAGCAGTTTCCGTCCAAATGAGCAGTTCTTC.

This clonotype was seen repeatedly, ten times or more. The gene calls are TRBV20-1 and TRBJ2-7; possibly TRBD1 for D (5 bases). The germline gives CDR1 DFQATT, CDR2 SNEGSKA (reference sequence). Trimming removed 0 bases at V and 0 bases at J, with 9 bases between. There are 14 residues in the CDR3. CDR3 loop: CSARDDSSSYEQYF. CDR3 coding DNA: TGCAGTGCTAGAGATGACAGTAGCTCCTACGAGCAGTACTTC.

This clonotype was recorded once. A read error is likely, as this CDR3 ends without the conserved phenylalanine or tryptophan. No DNA is shown, since the ends of the CDR3 on it are uncertain; the CDR3 is the one TCRdb lists. The chain carries TRBV5-1 and TRBJ2-7; the D call in the table, TRBD2, was not verified against the DNA. The CDR3 numbers 16 amino acids, ends counted. Per germline, CDR1 SGHRS and CDR2 YFSETQ. CDR3 sequence reads: CASSPWQGRKPLRAVL.

The V gene is TRBV7-9, the J gene TRBJ1-4; D remains unclear. The germline V gene has CDR1 SEHNR and CDR2 FQNEAQ (reference sequence). V was pared by 1 base and J by 7 bases, with 1 base between. This CDR3 comprises 11 residues. CDR3 nucleotide sequence: TGTGCCAGCAGCTTAGTTGAAAAACTGTTTTTT. Residues: CASSLVEKLFF.

This clonotype was found a few times. Germline and junction disagree at one end, which may indicate a read error. This chain uses TRBV6-2 or TRBV6-3 with TRBJ1-4; no reliable D call. The germline gives CDR1 MNHEY, CDR2 SVGEGT. The CDR3 has 11 amino acids. The CDR3 sequence: CVSSPNEKLFF. CDR3 nucleotide sequence: TGTGTCAGCAGCCCCAATGAAAAACTGTTTTTT.

This clonotype occurred a few times. The chain recombines TRBV4-3 with TRBJ2-7, with D possibly being TRBD1 (6 bases). The CDR3 length is 15 residues. Trimming took 4 bases from V and 3 from J, leaving 16 bases between them. Per the germline V gene, CDR1 is LGHNA and CDR2 is YSLEER. The CDR3 is CASSLYSGTSYEQYF. In DNA, the CDR3 is TGCGCCAGCAGCCTATACTCCGGGACAAGCTACGAGCAGTACTTC.

There are many counts of this clonotype. The chain combines TRBV11-2 with TRBJ2-1, with D possibly being TRBD2 (6 bases). Trimming took 4 bases from V and 9 from J, leaving 16 bases between them. CDR3 length: 14 amino acids. CDR1 SGHAT and CDR2 FQNNGV come from the germline V gene. Here the CDR3 DNA reads TGTGCCAGCAGCTCACCCGGGAGATTAATTGAGCAGTTCTTC. As protein: CASSSPGRLIEQFF.

This clonotype showed up many times. One end of the junction varies from germline; a read error may be responsible. The rearrangement links TRBV12-5 to TRBJ2-3, with 10 bases aligning to TRBD1. Per the germline V gene, CDR1 is LGHNT and CDR2 is FRNRAP. The CDR3 has 16 residues. For the CDR3, the DNA is TGTGCTAGTGTTTTGGGGGACAGGGGATTCGCCGATACGCAGTATTTT. This sequence encodes CASVLGDRGFADTQYF.

This clonotype has ten or more counts. The chain combines TRBV12-3 or TRBV12-4 with TRBJ1-1; tentatively, D is TRBD1 (6 bases). Trimming removed 5 bases from V and 1 base from J, with 20 bases in between. The CDR3 covers 17 residues. The CDR3 sequence: CASSADRQPGWNTEAFF. The CDR3 bases are TGTGCCAGCAGTGCCGACAGGCAGCCGGGATGGAACACTGAAGCTTTCTTT.

The gene calls are TRBV30 and TRBJ1-4; the D gene is possibly TRBD1 (5 bases). The CDR3 consists of 16 residues. V was pared by 3 bases and J by 4 bases, with 18 bases between. Per the germline V gene, CDR1 is GTSNPN and CDR2 is SVGIG (reference sequence). The CDR3 reads CAWSGDLLSLNEKLFF. CDR3 bases: TGTGCCTGGAGCGGGGACTTACTGTCGCTTAATGAAAAACTGTTTTTT.

This clonotype was counted between two and nine times. The chain recombines TRBV27 with TRBJ2-5; 7 bases match TRBD1. Germline V gene data show CDR1 as MNHEY and CDR2 as SMNVEV (reference sequence). The CDR3 covers 13 residues. Germline trimming cut 6 bases from V and 6 bases from J; bases unmatched to any gene: 7. CDR3 sequence (DNA): TGTGCCAGCAGACCTACAGGGGAACAGACCCAGTACTTC. This codes for CASRPTGEQTQYF.

The CDR3 loop reads CSAGTGYTEDTQYF. As DNA, the CDR3 is TGCAGTGCTGGGACAGGGTATACTGAAGATACGCAGTATTTT. The chain uses TRBV20-1 and TRBJ2-3; 9 bases are a match to TRBD1. The trim removed 5 bases at V and 5 bases at J, leaving 8 bases unmatched. CDR1 and CDR2 from the germline V gene are DFQATT and SNEGSKA (reference sequence). CDR3 length: 14 amino acids.

This clonotype has more than one count but fewer than ten. The chain combines TRBV11-2 with TRBJ1-2; D remains unclear. The V end was cut by 3 bases, the J end by 2 bases, with 1 base between. Germline CDR1 reads SGHAT; CDR2 reads FQNNGV. This CDR3 contains 11 residues. The CDR3 nucleotides read TGTGCCAGCAGCTTGAACTATGGCTACACCTTC. Translation: CASSLNYGYTF.